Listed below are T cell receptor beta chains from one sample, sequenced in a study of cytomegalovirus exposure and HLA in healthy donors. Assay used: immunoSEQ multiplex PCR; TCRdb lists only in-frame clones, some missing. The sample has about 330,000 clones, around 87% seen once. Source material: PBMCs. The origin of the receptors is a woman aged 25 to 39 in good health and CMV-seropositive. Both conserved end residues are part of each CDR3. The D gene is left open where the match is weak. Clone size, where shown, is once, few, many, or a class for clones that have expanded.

CDR3nt: TGTGCCAGCAGCTTCAGCCGAGGAAACACCATATATTTT
CDR3aa: CASSFSRGNTIYF
v_gene: TRBV5-6
d_gene: NA
abundance: NA
j_gene: TRBJ1-3

CDR3nt: TGTGCCAGCAGCTTAGAATTTGGGGGCGGACAAGAGACCCAGTACTTC
CDR3aa: CASSLEFGGGQETQYF
v_gene: TRBV11-2
d_gene: NA
abundance: NA
j_gene: TRBJ2-5

CDR3nt: TGTGCCAGTAGTATAGGCCTAGCGGGAGGTAGCACAGATACGCAGTATTTT
CDR3aa: CASSIGLAGGSTDTQYF
v_gene: TRBV19
d_gene: TRBD2
abundance: NA
j_gene: TRBJ2-3

CDR3nt: TGTGCCAGCAGCTTAGATTCGGGGAGGACGGACAATGAGCAGTTCTTC
CDR3aa: CASSLDSGRTDNEQFF
v_gene: TRBV7-8
d_gene: NA
abundance: once
j_gene: TRBJ2-1

CDR3nt: TGTGCCAGCAGAGGTCTCGGGGGCTTACAAGAGACCCAGTACTTC
CDR3aa: CASRGLGGLQETQYF
v_gene: TRBV2
d_gene: NA
abundance: once
j_gene: TRBJ2-5

CDR3nt: TGCGCCAGCAGCCAAGCTTCCCTAGGTTCCTACGAGCAGTACTTC
CDR3aa: CASSQASLGSYEQYF
v_gene: TRBV4-3
d_gene: NA
abundance: few
j_gene: TRBJ2-7

CDR3nt: TGCAGCGATGGTCCCGGGCCTCACGGGGAGCTGTTTTTT
CDR3aa: CSDGPGPHGELFF
v_gene: TRBV29-1
d_gene: NA
abundance: NA
j_gene: TRBJ2-2

CDR3nt: TGTGCCAGCCGACCTACCCTAAGGATAGACGAGCAGTACTTC
CDR3aa: CASRPTLRIDEQYF
v_gene: TRBV6-5
d_gene: NA
abundance: NA
j_gene: TRBJ2-7

CDR3nt: TGTGCCAGCAGCTCGGGACAGGGGGTAAACAATGAGCAGTTCTTC
CDR3aa: CASSSGQGVNNEQFF
v_gene: TRBV7-3
d_gene: TRBD1
abundance: NA
j_gene: TRBJ2-1

CDR3nt: TGTGCCAGCAGCTTCCAGGGGGCTTCCTACGAGCAGTACTTC
CDR3aa: CASSFQGASYEQYF
v_gene: TRBV5-4
d_gene: TRBD1
abundance: NA
j_gene: TRBJ2-7

CDR3nt: TGTGCCACCTCCGCTAGCGGGAGTACCGAGCAGTACTTC
CDR3aa: CATSASGSTEQYF
v_gene: TRBV28
d_gene: TRBD2
abundance: NA
j_gene: TRBJ2-7

CDR3nt: TGCGCCAGCAGCCCAGGACTAGCGGGGGGGCTTACGAAGACCCAGTACTTC
CDR3aa: CASSPGLAGGLTKTQYF
v_gene: TRBV4-3
d_gene: TRBD2
abundance: NA
j_gene: TRBJ2-5

CDR3nt: TGTGCCAGCAGCAGGGGGCCCAGCTCCTACAATGAGCAGTTCTTC
CDR3aa: CASSRGPSSYNEQFF
v_gene: TRBV13
d_gene: TRBD1
abundance: NA
j_gene: TRBJ2-1

CDR3nt: TGTGCCAGCAGCGGGTTTGGACAGGGCGATGGCTACACCTTC
CDR3aa: CASSGFGQGDGYTF
v_gene: TRBV9
d_gene: TRBD1
abundance: few
j_gene: TRBJ1-2

CDR3nt: TGTGCCAGCAGCATCCGGGACAGGCCGAACTATGGCTACACCTTC
CDR3aa: CASSIRDRPNYGYTF
v_gene: TRBV5-4
d_gene: TRBD1
abundance: NA
j_gene: TRBJ1-2

CDR3nt: TGTGCCAGCAGGACCCAACGGCCGGGGACAGGGAAGAACACTGAAGCTTTCTTT
CDR3aa: CASRTQRPGTGKNTEAFF
v_gene: TRBV2
d_gene: TRBD1
abundance: NA
j_gene: TRBJ1-1

CDR3nt: TGTGCCAGCAGTTTTGGGGGCGTGGAGACCCAGTACTTC
CDR3aa: CASSFGGVETQYF
v_gene: TRBV27
d_gene: NA
abundance: NA
j_gene: TRBJ2-5

CDR3nt: TGTGCCACCAGCGGGGGTAGAGGGCAAACCAGGGCACACCAAGAGACCCAGTACTTC
CDR3aa: CATSGGRGQTRAHQETQYF
v_gene: TRBV15
d_gene: NA
abundance: NA
j_gene: TRBJ2-5

CDR3nt: TGTGCCAGCAGCTTAACATCCGTGGGGGATAGCAATCAGCCCCAGCATTTT
CDR3aa: CASSLTSVGDSNQPQHF
v_gene: TRBV7-2
d_gene: NA
abundance: NA
j_gene: TRBJ1-5

CDR3nt: TGTGCCAGCCAGGGAGCAAACACTGAAGCTTTCTTT
CDR3aa: CASQGANTEAFF
v_gene: TRBV6-6
d_gene: NA
abundance: NA
j_gene: TRBJ1-1

CDR3nt: TGTGCCAGCAGCTTGACCCGGCGGAATCAGCCCCAGCATTTT
CDR3aa: CASSLTRRNQPQHF
v_gene: TRBV7-2
d_gene: NA
abundance: NA
j_gene: TRBJ1-5

CDR3nt: TGTGCCAGCAGGCAGATCAGCCCAGGGACAGGTCACTTGTACAATGAGCAGTTCTTC
CDR3aa: CASRQISPGTGHLYNEQFF
v_gene: TRBV27
d_gene: TRBD1
abundance: NA
j_gene: TRBJ2-1

CDR3nt: TGTGCCAGCAGCGCAATTCGTAGGGGTGGGGGAACTGAAGCTTTCTTT
CDR3aa: CASSAIRRGGGTEAFF
v_gene: TRBV7-9
d_gene: NA
abundance: NA
j_gene: TRBJ1-1

CDR3nt: TGTGCCAGCAGCGTTAGCGGGGGGGCTATTACCTACAATGAGCAGTTCTTC
CDR3aa: CASSVSGGAITYNEQFF
v_gene: TRBV7-6
d_gene: TRBD2
abundance: NA
j_gene: TRBJ2-1

CDR3nt: TGTGCCAGCAGCCCGACCGGACAGGTGCGCGATGAAAAACTGTTTTTT
CDR3aa: CASSPTGQVRDEKLFF
v_gene: TRBV9
d_gene: TRBD1
abundance: once
j_gene: TRBJ1-4

CDR3nt: TGTGCCAGCAGCGTGGCTAGCGGGGGCCACTTGGATGAGCAGTTCTTC
CDR3aa: CASSVASGGHLDEQFF
v_gene: TRBV9
d_gene: TRBD2
abundance: once
j_gene: TRBJ2-1